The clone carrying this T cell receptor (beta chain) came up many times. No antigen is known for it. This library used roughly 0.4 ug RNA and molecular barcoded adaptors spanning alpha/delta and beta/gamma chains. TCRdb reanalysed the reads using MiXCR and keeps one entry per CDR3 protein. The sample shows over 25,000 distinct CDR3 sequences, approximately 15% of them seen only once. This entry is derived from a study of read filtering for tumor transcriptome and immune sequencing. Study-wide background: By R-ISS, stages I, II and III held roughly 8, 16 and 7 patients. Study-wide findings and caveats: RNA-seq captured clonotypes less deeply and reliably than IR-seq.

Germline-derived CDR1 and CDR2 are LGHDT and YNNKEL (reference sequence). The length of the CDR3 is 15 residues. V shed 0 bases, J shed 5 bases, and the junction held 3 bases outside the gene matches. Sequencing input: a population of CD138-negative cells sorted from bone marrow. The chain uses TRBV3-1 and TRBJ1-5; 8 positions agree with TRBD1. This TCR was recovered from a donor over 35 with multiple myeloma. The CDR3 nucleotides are TGTGCCAGCAGCCAAGATTGGGGACAGGATCAGCCCCAGCATTTT. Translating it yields CASSQDWGQDQPQHF. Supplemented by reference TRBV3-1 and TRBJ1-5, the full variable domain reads DTAVSQTPKYLVTQMGNDKSIKCEQNLGHDTMYWYKQDSKKFLKIMFSYNNKELIINETVPNRFSPKSPDKAHLNLHINSLELGDSAVYFCASSQDWGQDQPQHFGDGTRLSIL.